This TCR beta chain was found in a study of spatial heterogeneity in lung cancer. As for the study in general: Raw sequencing reads included, on average, more than eight appearances of each unique TCR and UMI combination.

This clonotype occurred a few times. Its cognate antigen is unknown. TCRdb recomputed calls from the 5' RACE reads with MiXCR, one row per CDR3 protein. This repertoire shows some 3,100 distinct CDR3 sequences, under 6.5% found once; its top ten account for 14% to 15%. Study-wide findings and caveats: The study found that expanded intratumoral alpha and beta TCR counts tracked tumor mutation counts. Alpha chain coverage of tumor T cells was estimated at approximately 6.5%, and beta chain coverage at approximately 13%.

Specified time point: sample taken at primary tumor resection. Samples came from 70 to 80 TRACERx patients with untreated early-stage lung cancer. The input material, whole RNA from tumor, nontumor lung or frozen PBMC, was sequenced unsorted. Looked up from germline, CDR1 is SEHNR and CDR2 is FQNEAQ (reference sequence). The V gene lost 5 bases and the J gene lost 2 bases, with 12 bases spanning the gap. This CDR3 is 14 amino acids long. The starting material was lung tumor tissue, obtained at surgery. The TCR originated in a male donor with early-stage non-small cell lung cancer. The chain joins TRBV7-9 to TRBJ1-2, with TRBD1 as a possible D gene (5 bases). The CDR3, as DNA: TGTGCCAGCAGCCCACCTTGGGGGAACTATGGCTACACCTTC. This sequence encodes CASSPPWGNYGYTF.